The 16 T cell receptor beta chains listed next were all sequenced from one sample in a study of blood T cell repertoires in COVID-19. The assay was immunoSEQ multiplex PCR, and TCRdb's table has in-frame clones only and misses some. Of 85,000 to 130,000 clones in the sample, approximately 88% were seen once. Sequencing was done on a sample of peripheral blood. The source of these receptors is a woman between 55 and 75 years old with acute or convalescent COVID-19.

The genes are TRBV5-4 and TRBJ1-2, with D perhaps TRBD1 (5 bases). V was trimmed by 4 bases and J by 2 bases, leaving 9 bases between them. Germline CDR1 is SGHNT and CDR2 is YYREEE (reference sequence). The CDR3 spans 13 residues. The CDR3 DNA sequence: TGTGCCAGCAGCCCTGACAGAAACTATGGCTACACCTTC. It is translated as CASSPDRNYGYTF.

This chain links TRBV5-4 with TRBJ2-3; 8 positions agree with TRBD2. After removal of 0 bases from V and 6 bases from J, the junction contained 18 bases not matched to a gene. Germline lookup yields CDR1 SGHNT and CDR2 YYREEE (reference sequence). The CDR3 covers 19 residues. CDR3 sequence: CASSLGPEDGRGGRDTQYF. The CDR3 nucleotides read TGTGCCAGCAGCTTGGGTCCGGAAGATGGGAGAGGCGGGAGGGATACGCAGTATTTT.

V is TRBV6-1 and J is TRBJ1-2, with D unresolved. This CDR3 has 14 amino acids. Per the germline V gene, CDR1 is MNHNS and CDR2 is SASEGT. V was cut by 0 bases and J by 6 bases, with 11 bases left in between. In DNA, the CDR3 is TGTGCCAGCAGTGAAGCCCTCGACATGAATGGCTACACCTTC. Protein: CASSEALDMNGYTF.

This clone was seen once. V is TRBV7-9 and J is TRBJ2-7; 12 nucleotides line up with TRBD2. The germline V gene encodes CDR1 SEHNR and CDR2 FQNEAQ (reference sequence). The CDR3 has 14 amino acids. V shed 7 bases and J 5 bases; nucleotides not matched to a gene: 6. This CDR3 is CASTLAGGYHEQYF. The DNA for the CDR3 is TGTGCCAGCACCCTAGCGGGAGGGTACCACGAGCAGTACTTC.

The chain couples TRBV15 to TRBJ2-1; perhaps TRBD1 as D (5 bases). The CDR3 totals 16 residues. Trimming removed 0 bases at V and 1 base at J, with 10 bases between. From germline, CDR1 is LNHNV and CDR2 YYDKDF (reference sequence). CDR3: CATSRDGAFSYNEQFF. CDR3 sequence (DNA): TGTGCCACCAGCAGAGATGGGGCCTTTTCCTACAATGAGCAGTTCTTC.

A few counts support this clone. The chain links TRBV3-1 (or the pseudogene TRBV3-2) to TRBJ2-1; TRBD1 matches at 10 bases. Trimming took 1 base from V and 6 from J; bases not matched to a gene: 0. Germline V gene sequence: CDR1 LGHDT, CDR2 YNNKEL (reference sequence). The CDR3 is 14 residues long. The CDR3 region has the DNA TGTGCCAGCAGCCAAGGGACAGGGGGCAATGAGCAGTTCTTC. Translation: CASSQGTGGNEQFF.

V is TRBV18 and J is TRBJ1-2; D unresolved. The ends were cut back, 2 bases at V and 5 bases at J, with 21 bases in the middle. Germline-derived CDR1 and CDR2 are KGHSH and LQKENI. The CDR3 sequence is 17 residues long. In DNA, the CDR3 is TGTGCCAGCTCACCAGCGGGTCGAACGGTCCAAACTTATGGCTACACCTTC. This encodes CASSPAGRTVQTYGYTF.

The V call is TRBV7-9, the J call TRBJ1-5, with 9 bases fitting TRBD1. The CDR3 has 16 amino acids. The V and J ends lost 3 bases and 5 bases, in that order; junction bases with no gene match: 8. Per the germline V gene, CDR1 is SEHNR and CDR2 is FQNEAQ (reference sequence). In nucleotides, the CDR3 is TGTGCCAGCAGCTTCGGGACAGGGAGGGGGGATCAGCCCCAGCATTTT. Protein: CASSFGTGRGDQPQHF.

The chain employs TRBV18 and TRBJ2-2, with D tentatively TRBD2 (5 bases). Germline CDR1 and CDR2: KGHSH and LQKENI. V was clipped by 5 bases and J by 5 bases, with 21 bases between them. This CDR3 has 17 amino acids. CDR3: CASSKEIPGRGTGELFF. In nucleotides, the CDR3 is TGTGCCAGCTCAAAGGAAATTCCGGGAAGAGGGACCGGGGAGCTGTTTTTT.

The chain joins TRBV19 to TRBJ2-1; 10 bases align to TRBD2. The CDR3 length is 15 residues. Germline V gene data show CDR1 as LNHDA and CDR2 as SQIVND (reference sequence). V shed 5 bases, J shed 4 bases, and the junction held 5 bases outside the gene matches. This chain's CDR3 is CASSELAGSYNEQFF. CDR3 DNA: TGTGCCAGTAGTGAACTAGCGGGATCTTACAATGAGCAGTTCTTC.

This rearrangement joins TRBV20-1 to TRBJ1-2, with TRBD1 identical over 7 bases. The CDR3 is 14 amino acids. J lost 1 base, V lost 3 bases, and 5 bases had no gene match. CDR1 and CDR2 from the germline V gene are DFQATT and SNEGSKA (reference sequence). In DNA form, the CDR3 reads TGCAGTGCTAGTCCCCAGGGGGTTAACTATGGCTACACCTTC. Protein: CSASPQGVNYGYTF.

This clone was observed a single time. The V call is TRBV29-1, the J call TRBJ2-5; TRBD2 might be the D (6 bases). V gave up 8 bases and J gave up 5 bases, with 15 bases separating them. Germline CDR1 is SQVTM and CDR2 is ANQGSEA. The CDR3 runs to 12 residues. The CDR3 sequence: CSTSSAGETQYF. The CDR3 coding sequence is TGCAGCACCTCTAGCGCGGGGGAGACCCAGTACTTC.

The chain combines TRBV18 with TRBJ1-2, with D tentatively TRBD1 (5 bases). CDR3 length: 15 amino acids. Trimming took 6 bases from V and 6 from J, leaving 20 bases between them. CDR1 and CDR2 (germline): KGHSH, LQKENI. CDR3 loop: CASSPSTGVYNGYTF. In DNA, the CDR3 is TGTGCCAGCTCCCCCAGTACGGGGGTCTACAATGGCTACACCTTC.

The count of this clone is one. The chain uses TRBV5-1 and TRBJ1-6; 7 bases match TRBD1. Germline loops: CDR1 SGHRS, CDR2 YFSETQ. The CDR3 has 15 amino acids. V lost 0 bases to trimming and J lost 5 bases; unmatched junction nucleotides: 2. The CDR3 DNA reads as TGCGCCAGCAGCTTGGAGGGGGCTAATAATTCACCCCTCCACTTT. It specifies CASSLEGANNSPLHF.

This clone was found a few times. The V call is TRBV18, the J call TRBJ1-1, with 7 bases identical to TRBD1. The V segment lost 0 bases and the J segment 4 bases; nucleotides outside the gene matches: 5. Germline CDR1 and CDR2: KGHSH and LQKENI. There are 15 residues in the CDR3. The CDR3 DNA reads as TGTGCCAGCTCACCACCGACAGGGAGCGGCACTGAAGCTTTCTTT. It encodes CASSPPTGSGTEAFF.

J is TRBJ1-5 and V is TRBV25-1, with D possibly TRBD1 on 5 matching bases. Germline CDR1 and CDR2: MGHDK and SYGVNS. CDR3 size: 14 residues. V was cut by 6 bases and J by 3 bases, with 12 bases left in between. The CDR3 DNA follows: TGTGCCAGCAGGGGGGGAGGGGACAATCAGCCCCAGCATTTT. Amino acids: CASRGGGDNQPQHF.